This entry features one T cell receptor beta chain sequence. Antigen unknown. The PCR was carried out with 60 Vbeta primers and 13 Jbeta primers. Profiled with immunoSEQ multiplex PCR; TCRdb holds only in-frame clones, not every one. The table lists around 76,000 clones, over 70% of them singletons. This sample was included in a study of cytomegalovirus exposure and HLA in healthy donors. General study results and limits: A later analysis linked a missense DCLRE1C variant to TCR beta V- and J-gene trimming. Confirmation in vitro established that a few CMV-associated chains were specific for CMV antigens. Per a prior analysis, the majority of TCR beta V segments were productive roughly 90% or roughly 30% of the time.

The CDR3 has 16 residues. Germline V CDR1 and CDR2: SEHNR, FQNEAQ (reference sequence). J gave up 1 base and V 1 base, and 1 base lay outside the gene matches. The sequenced sample consisted of PBMCs. The chain employs TRBV7-9 and TRBJ1-5, with 10 bases that match TRBD1. This receptor was obtained from a man aged 35 to 55 in good health and CMV-seronegative. The CDR3 bases are TGTGCCAGCAGCTTAGGGACAGGGGGGAGCAATCAGCCCCAGCATTTT. Translating gives CASSLGTGGSNQPQHF.